One and the same sample provided the 26 T cell receptor beta chains below, sequenced in a study of Graves' ophthalmopathy and Graves' hyperthyroidism. Using RNA transcripts, the TCR beta CDR3 regions were amplified. First-round RT-PCR relied on HTBI primers, and a second-round multiplex PCR came next. In TCRdb, the multiplex PCR reads were re-called with MiXCR into one record per CDR3 protein. The sample records roughly 480,000 distinct CDR3 sequences, roughly an eighth being singletons. Sequenced: blood. These receptor sequences come from a woman aged 30 to 39 with Graves' ophthalmopathy.

This clonotype was seen ten or more times. V is TRBV2 and J is TRBJ1-2; D is uncertain. Germline CDR1 and CDR2: SNHLY and FYNNEI. V gave up 3 bases and J gave up 4 bases, with 6 bases separating them. The CDR3 totals 12 residues. The CDR3 loop is CASSEETYGYTF. The CDR3 DNA follows: TGTGCCAGCAGTGAGGAGACCTATGGCTACACCTTC.

This clonotype was counted ten times or more. This chain uses TRBV18 with TRBJ2-7; the D call may be TRBD1 or TRBD2 (5 bases each). Germline V gene sequence: CDR1 KGHSH, CDR2 LQKENI. Trimming left V 3 bases short and J 3 bases short, with 9 bases between. CDR3 length: 13 residues. CDR3 nucleotide sequence: TGTGCCAGCTCACCGGGACGGAACTACGAGCAGTACTTC. The encoded protein is CASSPGRNYEQYF.

The sample holds many counts of this clonotype. The DNA of the CDR3 is TGTGCCACTAAACAGGGGAGCTCCTACGAGCAGTACTTC. Residues: CATKQGSSYEQYF. V usage is TRBV19 and J usage is TRBJ2-7; 7 positions agree with TRBD1. The V and J ends lost 10 bases and 0 bases, in that order; junction bases with no gene match: 6. The CDR3 length is 13 residues. The germline CDR1 and CDR2 sequences are LNHDA and SQIVND (reference sequence).

This clonotype showed up many times. V gene TRBV29-1 combines with J gene TRBJ1-2, with D possibly matching TRBD1 (5 bases). CDR1 is SQVTM, CDR2 ANQGSEA, per germline. This CDR3 spans 12 amino acids. The CDR3 is CAGRVDTYGYTF. For the CDR3, the DNA is TGCGCAGGCAGGGTGGATACCTATGGCTACACCTTC.

The sample holds a few counts of this clonotype. The CDR3 DNA is TGCAGTGCTCCCGGACAGGGGCGTCGGTTGGGCTACACCTTC. Residues: CSAPGQGRRLGYTF. This chain joins TRBV20-1 and TRBJ1-2; 9 nucleotides agree with TRBD1. Germline V lookup: CDR1 DFQATT, CDR2 SNEGSKA (reference sequence). V trimming: 5 bases; J trimming: 8 bases; junction bases outside the gene matches: 12. CDR3 size: 14 residues.

The table lists this clonotype with many counts. V gene TRBV18 combines with J gene TRBJ2-7; D not certain. CDR1 is KGHSH, CDR2 LQKENI, per germline. The V and J ends lost 2 bases and 2 bases respectively, with 10 bases between them. The CDR3 totals 14 residues. DNA for the CDR3: TGTGCCAGCTCACCAACCGCCAGGACCTACGAGCAGTACTTC. Translation: CASSPTARTYEQYF. Together with reference TRBV18 and TRBJ2-7, the CDR3 gives the full variable domain: NAGVMQNPRHLVRRRGQEARLRCSPMKGHSHVYWYRQLPEEGLKFMVYLQKENIIDESGMPKERFSAEFPKEGPSILRIQQVVRGDSAAYFCASSPTARTYEQYFGPGTRLTVT.

The table lists this clonotype with many counts. V usage is TRBV7-9 and J usage is TRBJ2-5, with 7 bases identical to TRBD2. Germline V gene data show CDR1 as SEHNR and CDR2 as FQNEAQ (reference sequence). The J segment lost 5 bases and the V segment lost 4 bases, leaving 7 bases of the junction unmatched. The CDR3 length is 14 residues. The CDR3 region is CASSYDLGRETQYF. The DNA of the CDR3 is TGTGCCAGCAGCTACGACCTCGGGAGGGAGACCCAGTACTTC.

This clonotype was seen repeatedly, ten times or more. The V and J genes are TRBV12-3 or TRBV12-4 and TRBJ2-5; D not resolved. Deletions cut 4 bases from V and 2 bases from J, with 11 bases between. This CDR3 comprises 14 residues. This CDR3 reads CASSSRTVQETQYF. The CDR3 coding sequence is TGTGCCAGCAGTTCCAGGACGGTGCAAGAGACCCAGTACTTC.

This chain links TRBV20-1 with TRBJ2-7; D is tentatively TRBD1 or TRBD2 (6 bases each). V gave up 5 bases and J gave up 4 bases, with 36 bases separating them. Germline V CDR1 and CDR2: DFQATT, SNEGSKA (reference sequence). The CDR3 is 20 amino acids. The CDR3: CSASTPRTVPRGWGGYEQYF. The CDR3, as DNA: TGCAGTGCTTCCACCCCGAGGACAGTTCCTCGGGGGTGGGGCGGGTACGAGCAGTACTTC.

Only a few counts were recorded for this clonotype. The V gene is TRBV5-1, the J gene TRBJ1-6; D possibly corresponds to TRBD1 (6 bases). The germline CDR1 and CDR2 sequences are SGHRS and YFSETQ. The length of the CDR3 is 16 residues. The ends were cut back, 5 bases at V and 6 bases at J, with 18 bases in the middle. The CDR3 sequence: CASSPRQEGFNSPLHF. Here the CDR3 DNA reads TGCGCCAGCAGTCCAAGACAGGAAGGGTTTAATTCACCCCTCCACTTT.

This clonotype was found many times. The V gene is TRBV6-5, the J gene TRBJ1-3, with D hard to call. The germline V gene has CDR1 MNHEY and CDR2 SVGAGI. Trimming pared 2 bases from V and 0 bases from J, leaving 5 bases between. The CDR3 has 14 amino acids. The CDR3 DNA sequence: TGTGCCAGCAGTTACACCGACTCTGGAAACACCATATATTTT. The encoded protein is CASSYTDSGNTIYF.

This clonotype was seen ten or more times. The chain joins TRBV20-1 to TRBJ2-7; 7 bases are a match to TRBD1. This CDR3 contains 13 residues. From germline, CDR1 is DFQATT and CDR2 SNEGSKA (reference sequence). V lost 5 bases, J lost 0 bases, and 4 bases stayed unmatched. The CDR3 region has the DNA TGCAGTGCTGGGGGACAGTACTCCTACGAGCAGTACTTC. Its translation is CSAGGQYSYEQYF.

This clonotype was detected ten times or more. The chain links TRBV12-3 or TRBV12-4 to TRBJ1-6; 9 nucleotides align to TRBD1. J was trimmed by 9 bases and V by 7 bases; bases with no gene match: 7. The CDR3 sequence is 14 residues long. CDR3 residues: CASTLGQGISPLHF. For the CDR3, the DNA is TGTGCCAGCACCCTGGGACAGGGCATTTCACCCCTCCACTTT.

This clonotype was seen many times. J is TRBJ1-1 and V is TRBV2; 10 bases agree with TRBD1. V lost 10 bases, J lost 6 bases, and 2 bases stayed unmatched. The CDR3 loop spans 11 amino acids. CDR1 and CDR2 (germline): SNHLY, FYNNEI. The CDR3 loop is CAIDRGPEAFF. The CDR3 nucleotides read TGTGCCATCGACAGGGGGCCTGAAGCTTTCTTT.

This rearrangement joins TRBV10-3 to TRBJ1-5; D might be TRBD1 (5 bases). Germline values: CDR1 ENHRY, CDR2 SYGVKD. The V end was cut by 10 bases, the J end by 0 bases, with 16 bases between. The CDR3 is 15 amino acids. The CDR3 DNA reads as TGTGCCACCAATCCCTTACAGGATAGCAATCAGCCCCAGCATTTT. This gives the protein CATNPLQDSNQPQHF.

This clonotype has a count of ten or more. V and J are TRBV11-1 and TRBJ1-5; a possible D gene is TRBD1 (6 bases). V was pared by 0 bases and J by 3 bases, with 12 bases between. CDR1 and CDR2 from the germline V gene are SGHAT and FQDESV (reference sequence). This CDR3 region has 16 residues. The CDR3: CASSLAQGTANQPQHF. The CDR3 coding sequence is TGTGCCAGCAGCTTAGCACAGGGAACCGCCAATCAGCCCCAGCATTTT.

This clonotype was seen ten or more times. V is TRBV30 and J is TRBJ1-1; weak D call: TRBD1 (6 bases). V lost 5 bases and J 4 bases, leaving 8 bases between the germline ends. The CDR3 contains 11 residues. The V gene's germline CDR1 is GTSNPN and CDR2 SVGIG (reference sequence). CDR3 nucleotide sequence: TGTGCCTGGCAGGGGTTCACTGAAGCTTTCTTT. It is translated as CAWQGFTEAFF.

This clonotype has a count of ten or more. J is TRBJ1-5 and V is TRBV7-8, with TRBD1 identical over 10 bases. Per germline, CDR1 SGHVS and CDR2 FQNEAQ. The CDR3 spans 15 residues. V was clipped by 5 bases and J by 5 bases; unmatched bases: 6. CDR3 protein: CASSPPGTGDQPQHF. In DNA form, the CDR3 reads TGTGCCAGCAGCCCACCCGGGACAGGGGATCAGCCCCAGCATTTT.

This sequence joins TRBV6-2 or TRBV6-3 and TRBJ2-5; D remains ambiguous. The CDR3 is made up of 15 amino acids. V was shortened by 2 bases and J by 0 bases, with 10 bases between the two germline ends. CDR1 is MNHEY, CDR2 SVGEGT, per germline. The CDR3, as DNA: TGTGCCAGCAGTTACGGCCCAAAGGACCAAGAGACCCAGTACTTC. The encoded protein is CASSYGPKDQETQYF.

This clonotype was recorded at least ten times. The rearrangement links TRBV12-3 or TRBV12-4 to TRBJ1-2, with D unclear. V gave up 5 bases and J gave up 4 bases, with 14 bases separating them. This CDR3 has 14 amino acids. CDR3 bases: TGTGCCAGCAGTGAACAGCATCAAAGCTATGGCTACACCTTC. It yields the protein CASSEQHQSYGYTF.

This clonotype was counted many times. V is TRBV7-9 and J is TRBJ2-7; 8 bases align to TRBD1. The ends lost 5 bases at V and 6 bases at J; junction bases unmatched: 12. Germline V CDR1 and CDR2: SEHNR, FQNEAQ (reference sequence). There are 15 residues in the CDR3. The CDR3 DNA reads TGTGCCAGCAGCCGCGACAGGACAGGGTCTTTCGAGCAGTACTTC. This codes for CASSRDRTGSFEQYF.

There are many counts of this clonotype. Just one base apart from a much larger clone, this may be a read error. The genes are TRBV12-3 or TRBV12-4 and TRBJ1-2; a possible D gene is TRBD1 (5 bases). Trimming shortened V by 3 bases and J by 3 bases, and 8 bases separated the two germline ends. CDR3 length equals 13 residues. The CDR3 bases are TGTGCCAGCAGTTTGGGGACGTACTATGGCTACACCTTC. It translates to CASSLGTYYGYTF.

This clonotype came up a few times. This chain joins TRBV6-1 and TRBJ2-7; D is tentatively TRBD1 or TRBD2 (5 bases each). Trimming shortened V by 4 bases and J by 0 bases, and 13 bases separated the two germline ends. The germline V gene has CDR1 MNHNS and CDR2 SASEGT. The CDR3 consists of 15 residues. CDR3 DNA sequence: TGTGCCAGCAGTGGAGGGGAGACACCCTCCTACGAGCAGTACTTC. Protein: CASSGGETPSYEQYF.

Note on this clonotype: Sequence at one end of the junction differs from germline and may be a read error. This chain connects TRBV16 to TRBJ1-2; D is undetermined. Per germline, CDR1 KGHSY and CDR2 FQNENV. The CDR3 is 13 residues long. The CDR3 reads CASSGLANYGYTF. CDR3 bases: TGTGCCAGCTCGGGCCTAGCTAACTATGGTTACACCTTC.

The table lists this clonotype with many counts. V is TRBV5-6 and J is TRBJ1-1; TRBD1 might be the D (6 bases). The ends were cut back, 3 bases at V and 6 bases at J, with 15 bases in the middle. Per germline, CDR1 SGHDT and CDR2 YYEEEE. The CDR3 has 14 residues. The CDR3 here is CASSSGTGYPEAFF. CDR3 sequence (DNA): TGTGCCAGCAGCTCTGGTACAGGGTACCCTGAAGCTTTCTTT.

The table lists this clonotype with many counts. The rearrangement joins TRBV5-1 to TRBJ2-2; 10 nucleotides align to TRBD1. CDR3 size: 18 residues. From germline, CDR1 is SGHRS and CDR2 YFSETQ. V dropped 4 bases and J dropped 9; count of bases not matched to a gene: 18. Here the CDR3 reads CASSLTLRDRGGGRELFF. DNA of the CDR3: TGCGCCAGCAGCCTAACCCTCAGGGACAGGGGAGGAGGCCGGGAGCTGTTTTTT.